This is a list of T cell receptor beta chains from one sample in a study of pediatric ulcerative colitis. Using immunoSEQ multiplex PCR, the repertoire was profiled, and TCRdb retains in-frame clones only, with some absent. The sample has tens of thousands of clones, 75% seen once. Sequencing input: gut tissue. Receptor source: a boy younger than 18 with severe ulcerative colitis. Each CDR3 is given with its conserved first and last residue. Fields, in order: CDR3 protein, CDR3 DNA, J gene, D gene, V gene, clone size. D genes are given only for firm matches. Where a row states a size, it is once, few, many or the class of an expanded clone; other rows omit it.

CDR3 protein: CASTQGQGYGGYTF
CDR3 DNA: TGTGCCAGCACCCAGGGACAGGGTTATGGAGGCTACACCTTC
J gene: TRBJ1-2
D gene: TRBD1
V gene: TRBV2
clone size: .

CDR3 protein: CASRSFPPDQPQHF
CDR3 DNA: TGTGCCAGCCGAAGTTTCCCACCTGATCAGCCCCAGCATTTT
J gene: TRBJ1-5
D gene: .
V gene: TRBV28
clone size: few

CDR3 protein: CASSQELVEGYEQFF
CDR3 DNA: TGCGCCAGCAGCCAAGAACTAGTGGAGGGATATGAGCAGTTCTTC
J gene: TRBJ2-1
D gene: .
V gene: TRBV4-1
clone size: .

CDR3 protein: CASSPSVGGRHEQYF
CDR3 DNA: TGTGCCAGCAGCCCGAGTGTAGGGGGCCGCCACGAGCAGTACTTC
J gene: TRBJ2-7
D gene: TRBD1
V gene: TRBV7-3
clone size: .

CDR3 protein: CASSPPRVTSTDTQYF
CDR3 DNA: TGTGCCAGCTCACCCCCCCGCGTGACTAGCACAGATACGCAGTATTTT
J gene: TRBJ2-3
D gene: .
V gene: TRBV18
clone size: .

CDR3 protein: CASSQSRPYNEQFF
CDR3 DNA: TGCGCCAGCAGTCAATCACGACCTTACAATGAGCAGTTCTTC
J gene: TRBJ2-1
D gene: .
V gene: TRBV23-1
clone size: .

CDR3 protein: CASSFGLAGGLVDTQYF
CDR3 DNA: TGTGCCAGCAGTTTTGGACTAGCGGGGGGCCTCGTGGATACGCAGTATTTT
J gene: TRBJ2-3
D gene: TRBD2
V gene: TRBV28
clone size: .

CDR3 protein: CASSPDPTGGYGYTF
CDR3 DNA: TGTGCCAGTAGTCCAGACCCGACAGGGGGATATGGCTACACCTTC
J gene: TRBJ1-2
D gene: TRBD1
V gene: TRBV19
clone size: .

CDR3 protein: CASLPDTGELFF
CDR3 DNA: TGTGCCAGCCTACCGGACACCGGGGAGCTGTTTTTT
J gene: TRBJ2-2
D gene: .
V gene: TRBV7-9
clone size: .

CDR3 protein: CASSYSPTFF
CDR3 DNA: TGTGCCAGCAGTTACTCACCGACTTTCTTT
J gene: TRBJ1-1
D gene: .
V gene: TRBV6-5
clone size: .

CDR3 protein: CSALDSEAFF
CDR3 DNA: TGCAGTGCTCTGGACAGTGAAGCTTTCTTT
J gene: TRBJ1-1
D gene: .
V gene: TRBV20-1
clone size: .

CDR3 protein: CAWDYQGRGTDTQYF
CDR3 DNA: TGTGCCTGGGATTACCAGGGTAGGGGCACAGATACGCAGTATTTT
J gene: TRBJ2-3
D gene: .
V gene: TRBV30
clone size: .

CDR3 protein: CASSSGVSNIQYF
CDR3 DNA: TGCGCCAGCAGCTCCGGGGTCTCAAACATTCAGTACTTC
J gene: TRBJ2-4
D gene: .
V gene: TRBV5-1
clone size: .

CDR3 protein: CASSGGDRNYGYTF
CDR3 DNA: TGCGCCAGCAGCGGGGGGGACAGAAACTATGGCTACACCTTC
J gene: TRBJ1-2
D gene: TRBD1
V gene: TRBV5-1
clone size: .

CDR3 protein: CASSPWGQPYEQYF
CDR3 DNA: TGTGCCAGCAGCCCGTGGGGCCAACCCTACGAGCAGTACTTC
J gene: TRBJ2-7
D gene: .
V gene: TRBV9
clone size: .

CDR3 protein: CASGPGGSNQPQHF
CDR3 DNA: TGTGCCAGCGGACCAGGGGGGAGCAATCAGCCCCAGCATTTT
J gene: TRBJ1-5
D gene: TRBD1
V gene: TRBV2
clone size: .

CDR3 protein: CASSPSGGSQAFF
CDR3 DNA: TGTGCCAGCAGCCCGAGCGGGGGGTCCCAAGCTTTCTTT
J gene: TRBJ1-1
D gene: .
V gene: TRBV11-2
clone size: .

CDR3 protein: CASSFLGQILAKNIQYF
CDR3 DNA: TGTGCCAGCAGCTTCCTCGGACAGATCCTAGCCAAAAACATTCAGTACTTC
J gene: TRBJ2-4
D gene: .
V gene: TRBV11-2
clone size: .

CDR3 protein: CATGYYGYTF
CDR3 DNA: TGTGCCACAGGGTACTATGGCTACACCTTC
J gene: TRBJ1-2
D gene: .
V gene: TRBV28
clone size: .

CDR3 protein: CASSQGMQALNTEAFF
CDR3 DNA: TGCGCCAGCAGCCAAGGTATGCAGGCCCTGAACACTGAAGCTTTCTTT
J gene: TRBJ1-1
D gene: .
V gene: TRBV4-1
clone size: .

CDR3 protein: CASRGARPYEQYF
CDR3 DNA: TGCGCCAGCAGAGGGGCGAGACCTTACGAGCAGTACTTC
J gene: TRBJ2-7
D gene: .
V gene: TRBV5-1
clone size: .

CDR3 protein: CASSPVAGFGEQYF
CDR3 DNA: TGCGCCAGCAGCCCAGTTGCCGGGTTTGGCGAGCAGTACTTC
J gene: TRBJ2-7
D gene: .
V gene: TRBV5-1
clone size: .

CDR3 protein: CSVEFRDSETGELFF
CDR3 DNA: TGCAGCGTTGAATTCCGGGACAGCGAAACCGGGGAGCTGTTTTTT
J gene: TRBJ2-2
D gene: TRBD1
V gene: TRBV29-1
clone size: once

CDR3 protein: CASSPGLAGSDEQFF
CDR3 DNA: TGTGCCAGCAGCCCGGGGCTAGCGGGGTCCGATGAGCAGTTCTTC
J gene: TRBJ2-1
D gene: TRBD2
V gene: TRBV7-9
clone size: .

CDR3 protein: CSVEDRVRISTDTQYF
CDR3 DNA: TGCAGCGTAGAAGACAGGGTCAGGATCAGCACAGATACGCAGTATTTT
J gene: TRBJ2-3
D gene: TRBD1
V gene: TRBV29-1
clone size: .

CDR3 protein: CASSYFLGWPQHF
CDR3 DNA: TGTGCCAGCAGCTATTTTCTGGGTTGGCCCCAGCATTTT
J gene: TRBJ1-5
D gene: .
V gene: TRBV7-3
clone size: .

CDR3 protein: CASSLEGADQPQHF
CDR3 DNA: TGCGCCAGCAGCTTGGAGGGGGCGGATCAGCCCCAGCATTTT
J gene: TRBJ1-5
D gene: TRBD1
V gene: TRBV5-1
clone size: .

CDR3 protein: CASSLGQGVPDTQYF
CDR3 DNA: TGTGCCAGCAGCTTAGGGCAGGGTGTCCCAGATACGCAGTATTTT
J gene: TRBJ2-3
D gene: .
V gene: TRBV7-9
clone size: .